This T cell receptor beta chain was recorded in a study of blood T cell repertoires in COVID-19. Study in general: In each case, the material was cDNA or gDNA derived from T cells, B-cell-depleted T cells, or PBMCs.

The ends were cut back, 1 base at V and 5 bases at J, with 12 bases in the middle. This CDR3 contains 14 residues. CDR1 and CDR2 (germline): SGDLS, YYNGEE. Per the original data handling: Quantification of nucleated cells was approximated via reference gene primer amplification. The data were produced by immunoSEQ multiplex PCR, yet TCRdb's version contains in-frame clones alone and is incomplete. D and trimming were read from the DNA, whereas the V and J calls and clone size are those reported in that table. The sample has roughly 240,000 clones, about four fifths seen once. Residents of under 25 US areas, aged about 18 to 95 years, made up the participants.

This receptor was identified in a woman in her thirties or forties who had been exposed to COVID-19. This chain uses TRBV9 with TRBJ2-5; D may be TRBD1 (6 bases). The material sequenced was PBMCs or T cells enriched from blood (not recorded which). The CDR3 protein is CASSVSTGWETQYF. The CDR3 bases are TGTGCCAGCAGCGTATCCACAGGGTGGGAGACCCAGTACTTC.